The next 17 T cell receptor beta chains were all read from a single sample in a study of shared clonotypes between healthy human individuals (dated by TCRdb to about 2020). For the CD8 naive samples, CD45RO-negative cells were positively selected for CCR7, yielding a CD45RA+CCR7+ population from which TemRA cells were excluded. Library generation was performed with the immunoSEQ multiplex PCR assay. What TCRdb holds here is the immuneACCESS table cut down to in-frame rearrangements. Part of the clones is not present; checked against another copy, under half of the missing clones reflect an unresolved V gene, and the others are unexplained. The sample table records roughly 2.1 million clones; roughly 91% of these occur just once. The ten largest clones represent around 1.7% of the sample. Sample: naive CD8+ T cells from PBMCs. Reading the label with the study, this specimen's cell subset or site is: CD45RA+CCR7+. These receptors came from a man younger than 30 in good health. Some clones in this sample may be carry-over from other donors' samples.

A remark on this clone: Different DNA sequences within this sample yield the same CDR3. This chain's CDR3 is CASSYVRYEQYF. The CDR3 nucleotides read TGTGCCAGCAGTTACGTGCGCTACGAGCAGTACTTC. The V gene is TRBV6-6, the J gene TRBJ2-7; D is uncertain. Germline V gives CDR1 MNHNY, CDR2 SVGAGI (reference sequence). Trimming took 2 bases from V and 3 from J, leaving 5 bases between them. The CDR3 extends over 12 amino acids.

The chain couples TRBV25-1 to TRBJ2-3, with D uncertain. CDR1 is MGHDK, CDR2 SYGVNS, per germline. V was trimmed by 6 bases and J by 0 bases, leaving 10 bases between them. The CDR3 loop spans 14 amino acids. The CDR3 nucleotides read TGTGCCAGCAGCGGACCGTTTAGCACAGATACGCAGTATTTT. This sequence encodes CASSGPFSTDTQYF.

The CDR3 is CASSPTWKALPGELFF. The CDR3 DNA sequence: TGTGCCAGCAGCCCCACCTGGAAGGCTCTCCCCGGGGAGCTGTTTTTT. The chain uses TRBV7-2 and TRBJ2-2; D is unresolved. Trimming stripped 5 bases from V and 6 bases from J, with 19 bases between. Germline CDR1 reads SGHTA; CDR2 reads FQGNSA. The CDR3 is 16 amino acids.

The chain uses TRBV9 and TRBJ2-7, with TRBD1 matching over 8 bases. The CDR3 sequence is 15 residues long. Germline V gene sequence: CDR1 SGDLS, CDR2 YYNGEE. V shed 2 bases, J shed 2 bases, and the junction held 6 bases outside the gene matches. CDR3 in DNA: TGTGCCAGCAGCGTTGGACAGGGAGTGGCCTACGAGCAGTACTTC. This encodes CASSVGQGVAYEQYF.

CDR3 DNA sequence: TGTGCCACCAGCAGCCGCACGGAGGGTGAAAAACTGTTTTTT. This translates into CATSSRTEGEKLFF. The rearrangement joins TRBV15 to TRBJ1-4; no clear D. CDR3 length equals 14 residues. CDR1 and CDR2 (germline): LNHNV, YYDKDF (reference sequence). V lost 3 bases and J lost 7, with 12 bases in between.

The chain combines TRBV25-1 with TRBJ2-1, with D unresolved. With 8 bases removed from V and 7 bases from J, the gap between germline ends came to 9 bases. Germline CDR1 is MGHDK and CDR2 is SYGVNS. The CDR3 totals 11 residues. The CDR3 loop reads CASVRGNEQFF. CDR3 nucleotide sequence: TGTGCCAGCGTTAGAGGTAATGAGCAGTTCTTC.

This chain links TRBV19 with TRBJ1-5; TRBD1 agrees at 7 bases. Trimming removed 7 bases from V and 5 bases from J; junction bases left unmatched: 11. CDR3 size: 15 residues. The germline gives CDR1 LNHDA, CDR2 SQIVND (reference sequence). DNA of the CDR3: TGTGCCAGTACCGATCCTGACAGGGTGCATCAGCCCCAGCATTTT. Protein product: CASTDPDRVHQPQHF.

The chain links TRBV6-1 to TRBJ2-7; D call uncertain. Per germline, CDR1 MNHNS and CDR2 SASEGT. The CDR3 loop spans 12 amino acids. Trimming pared 4 bases from V and 6 bases from J, leaving 10 bases between. CDR3: CASSAVGGEQYF. In DNA form, the CDR3 reads TGTGCCAGCAGTGCAGTAGGTGGCGAGCAGTACTTC.

The chain recombines TRBV10-3 with TRBJ1-1; unclear D gene. This CDR3 comprises 15 residues. Trimming pared 8 bases from V and 2 bases from J, leaving 18 bases between. Looked up from germline, CDR1 is ENHRY and CDR2 is SYGVKD. The CDR3 DNA follows: TGTGCCATCGGCCCTCAGTCGGAGACTAACACTGAAGCTTTCTTT. It codes for CAIGPQSETNTEAFF.

Note on this clone: Other DNA sequences in the sample encode the same CDR3. This chain connects TRBV7-9 to TRBJ2-7; D unclear. With 3 bases removed from V and 0 bases from J, the gap between germline ends came to 6 bases. There are 13 residues in the CDR3. CDR1 is SEHNR, CDR2 FQNEAQ, per germline (reference sequence). The CDR3: CASSFPSSYEQYF. The DNA for the CDR3 is TGTGCCAGCAGCTTCCCAAGCTCCTACGAGCAGTACTTC.

The rearrangement links TRBV19 to TRBJ2-5; TRBD1 matches 8 bases. Trimming took 4 bases from V and 4 from J; bases not matched to a gene: 8. This CDR3 is 15 amino acids long. Germline-derived CDR1 and CDR2 are LNHDA and SQIVND (reference sequence). CDR3 DNA: TGTGCCAGTAGTAGCAGGGACAGGCTGGGAGAGACCCAGTACTTC. Translation: CASSSRDRLGETQYF.

The rearrangement links TRBV4-1 to TRBJ2-7; a possible D gene is TRBD1 (6 bases). The V end was cut by 4 bases, the J end by 3 bases, with 13 bases between. Germline CDR1 MGHRA, CDR2 YSYEKL. The CDR3 covers 14 residues. The CDR3 protein is CASSPRDTRYEQYF. For the CDR3, the DNA is TGCGCCAGCAGCCCCAGGGACACCCGCTACGAGCAGTACTTC.

The rearrangement links TRBV7-9 to TRBJ2-3; weak D call: TRBD2 (7 bases). The germline V and J ends were trimmed by 5 bases and 0 bases, with 15 bases remaining between them. The CDR3 sequence is 16 residues long. Germline-derived CDR1 and CDR2 are SEHNR and FQNEAQ (reference sequence). This CDR3 reads CASSPPRGLSTDTQYF. CDR3 sequence (DNA): TGTGCCAGCAGCCCACCGCGGGGGCTAAGCACAGATACGCAGTATTTT.

This chain joins TRBV28 and TRBJ2-2; D may be TRBD2 (5 bases). The CDR3 covers 14 residues. Germline V gene lookup returns CDR1 MDHEN and CDR2 SYDVKM. Trimming took off 10 bases at V and 4 bases at J, with 16 bases between the two ends. CDR3 DNA: TGTGCCATGCAGGCCGGGGAAGGCACCGGGGAGCTGTTTTTT. Translation: CAMQAGEGTGELFF.

Note on this clone: This same CDR3 is encoded by further DNA sequences in the sample. V usage is TRBV27 and J usage is TRBJ1-1, with TRBD1 as a possible D gene (6 bases). Trimming removed 2 bases at V and 8 bases at J, with 9 bases between. The CDR3 totals 12 residues. In germline, CDR1 is MNHEY, CDR2 SMNVEV (reference sequence). For the CDR3, the DNA is TGTGCCAGCAGTTTACTGGGGGCGGAAGCTTTCTTT. This gives the protein CASSLLGAEAFF.

The gene calls are TRBV11-2 and TRBJ2-7; 8 positions match TRBD2. CDR1 and CDR2 (germline): SGHAT, FQNNGV. V lost 4 bases and J lost 0; bases outside the gene matches: 5. This CDR3 contains 15 residues. The CDR3 region is CASSWSGTSSYEQYF. In DNA, the CDR3 is TGTGCCAGCAGCTGGTCCGGGACTAGCTCCTACGAGCAGTACTTC.

In its sample, this clone was seen once. V and J are TRBV7-9 and TRBJ1-3, with no clear D. V was shortened by 0 bases and J by 0 bases, with 12 bases between the two germline ends. The CDR3 length is 17 residues. CDR1 and CDR2 (germline): SEHNR, FQNEAQ (reference sequence). CDR3 sequence reads: CASSLAAPIYSGNTIYF. In nucleotides, the CDR3 is TGTGCCAGCAGCTTAGCCGCACCTATATACTCTGGAAACACCATATATTTT.